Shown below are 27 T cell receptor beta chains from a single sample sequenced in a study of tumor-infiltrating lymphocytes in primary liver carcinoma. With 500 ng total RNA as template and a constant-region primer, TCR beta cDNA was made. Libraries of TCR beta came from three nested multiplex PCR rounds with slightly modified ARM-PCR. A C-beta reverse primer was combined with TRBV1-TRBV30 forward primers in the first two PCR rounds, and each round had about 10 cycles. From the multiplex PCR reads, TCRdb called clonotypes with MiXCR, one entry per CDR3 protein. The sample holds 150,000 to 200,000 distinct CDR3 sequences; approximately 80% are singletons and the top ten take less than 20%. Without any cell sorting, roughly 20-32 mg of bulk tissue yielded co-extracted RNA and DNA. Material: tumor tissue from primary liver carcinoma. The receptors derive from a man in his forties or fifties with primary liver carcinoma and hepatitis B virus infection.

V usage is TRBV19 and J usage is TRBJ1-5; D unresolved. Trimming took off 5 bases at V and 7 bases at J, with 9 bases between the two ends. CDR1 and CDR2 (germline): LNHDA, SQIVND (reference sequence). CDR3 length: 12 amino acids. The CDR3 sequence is CASSSREQPQHF. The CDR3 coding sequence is TGTGCCAGTAGTTCCCGAGAGCAGCCCCAGCATTTT.

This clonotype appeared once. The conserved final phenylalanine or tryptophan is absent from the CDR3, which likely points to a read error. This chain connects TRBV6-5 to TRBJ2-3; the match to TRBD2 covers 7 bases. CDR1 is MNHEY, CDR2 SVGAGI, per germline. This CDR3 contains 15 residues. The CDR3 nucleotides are TGTGCCAGCAACCCAGGACAAGCGGGAACAGAAACGCAGTATTTA. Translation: CASNPGQAGTETQYL.

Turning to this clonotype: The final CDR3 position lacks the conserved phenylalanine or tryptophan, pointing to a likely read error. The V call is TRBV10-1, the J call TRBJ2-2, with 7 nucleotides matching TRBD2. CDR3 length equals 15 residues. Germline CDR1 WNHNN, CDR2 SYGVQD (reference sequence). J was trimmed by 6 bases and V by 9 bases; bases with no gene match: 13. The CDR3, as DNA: TGCGCCAGTATGGAGGACGCGAGCGGGGCCGGGGAGCTGTTTCTT. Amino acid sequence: CASMEDASGAGELFL.

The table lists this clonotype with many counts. The CDR3 DNA sequence: TGTGCCAGCACAGCAGGGGCTAGCAACGAGCAGTACTTC. It codes for CASTAGASNEQYF. This sequence joins TRBV28 and TRBJ2-7, with a tentative D call TRBD1 (6 bases). Germline V lookup: CDR1 MDHEN, CDR2 SYDVKM. CDR3 length: 13 residues. V lost 7 bases to trimming and J lost 5 bases, with 15 bases between them.

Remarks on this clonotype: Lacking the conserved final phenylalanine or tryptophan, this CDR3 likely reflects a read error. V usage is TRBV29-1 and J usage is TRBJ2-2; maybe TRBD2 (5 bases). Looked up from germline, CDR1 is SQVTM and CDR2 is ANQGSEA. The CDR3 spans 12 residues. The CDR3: CSVMGNTGELFL. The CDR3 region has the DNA TGTAGCGTTATGGGTAACACCGGGGAGCTGTTTCTT.

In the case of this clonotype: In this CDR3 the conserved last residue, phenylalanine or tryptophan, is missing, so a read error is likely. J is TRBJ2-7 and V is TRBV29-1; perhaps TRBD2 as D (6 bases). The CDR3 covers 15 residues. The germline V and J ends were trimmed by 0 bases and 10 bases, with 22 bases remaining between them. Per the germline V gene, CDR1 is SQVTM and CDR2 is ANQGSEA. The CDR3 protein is CSVEDPRGPWREQYI. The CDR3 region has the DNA TGCAGCGTTGAAGATCCGCGGGGCCCCTGGAGGGAACAGTACATC.

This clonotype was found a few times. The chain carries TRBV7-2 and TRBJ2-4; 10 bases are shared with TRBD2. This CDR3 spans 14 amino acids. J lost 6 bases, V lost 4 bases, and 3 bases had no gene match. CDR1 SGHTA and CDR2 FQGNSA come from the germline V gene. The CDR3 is CASSSGLALNIQYF. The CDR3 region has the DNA TGTGCCAGCAGCTCGGGACTAGCGCTAAACATTCAGTACTTC. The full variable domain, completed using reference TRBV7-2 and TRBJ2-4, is GAGVSQSPSNKVTEKGKDVELRCDPISGHTALYWYRQSLGQGLEFLIYFQGNSAPDKSGLPSDRFSAERTGGSVSTLTIQRTQQEDSAVYLCASSSGLALNIQYFGAGTRLSVL.

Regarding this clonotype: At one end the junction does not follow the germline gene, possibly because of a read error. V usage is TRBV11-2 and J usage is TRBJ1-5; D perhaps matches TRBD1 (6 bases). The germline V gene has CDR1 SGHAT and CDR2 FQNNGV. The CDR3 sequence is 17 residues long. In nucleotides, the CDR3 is TGTGCCAGCAGTTTAGTAGGGGTAACAGGGTGCATTCAGCCCCAGCATTTT. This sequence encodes CASSLVGVTGCIQPQHF.

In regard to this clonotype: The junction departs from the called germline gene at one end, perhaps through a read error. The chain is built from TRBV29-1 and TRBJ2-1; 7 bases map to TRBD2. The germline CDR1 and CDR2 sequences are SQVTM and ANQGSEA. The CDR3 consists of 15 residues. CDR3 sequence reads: CNVGLVGGFYNEQFF. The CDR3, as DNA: TGCAACGTTGGACTAGTGGGAGGGTTCTACAATGAGCAGTTTTTC.

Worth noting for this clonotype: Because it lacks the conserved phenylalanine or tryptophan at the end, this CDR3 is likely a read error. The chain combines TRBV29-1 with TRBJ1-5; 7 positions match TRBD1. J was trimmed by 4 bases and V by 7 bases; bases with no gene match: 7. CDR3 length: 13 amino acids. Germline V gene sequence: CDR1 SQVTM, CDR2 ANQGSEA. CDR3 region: CSAAGGANQPQHY. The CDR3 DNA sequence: TGCAGCGCCGCAGGGGGAGCAAATCAGCCCCAGCATTAT.

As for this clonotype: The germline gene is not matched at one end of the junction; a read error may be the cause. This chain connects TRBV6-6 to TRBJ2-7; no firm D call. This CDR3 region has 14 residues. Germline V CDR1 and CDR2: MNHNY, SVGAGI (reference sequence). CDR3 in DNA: TGTACCACCAGTTTTACGGGTTCCTCCTACGAGCAGTATTTC. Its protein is CTTSFTGSSYEQYF.

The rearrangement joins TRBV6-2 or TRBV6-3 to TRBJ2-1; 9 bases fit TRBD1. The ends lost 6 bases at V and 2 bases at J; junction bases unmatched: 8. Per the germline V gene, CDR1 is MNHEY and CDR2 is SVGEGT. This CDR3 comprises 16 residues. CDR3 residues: CASSSKGQGTYNEQFF. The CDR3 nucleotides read TGTGCCAGCAGCTCCAAGGGACAGGGCACCTACAATGAGCAGTTCTTC.

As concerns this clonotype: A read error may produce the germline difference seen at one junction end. The CDR3, as DNA: TGCAGCGTTAATAAAGGTAGTGCGAACAAAGAGCAGTTCTTC. It codes for CSVNKGSANKEQFF. The genes are TRBV29-1 and TRBJ2-1, with unresolved D. In germline, CDR1 is SQVTM, CDR2 ANQGSEA. The CDR3 has 14 residues.

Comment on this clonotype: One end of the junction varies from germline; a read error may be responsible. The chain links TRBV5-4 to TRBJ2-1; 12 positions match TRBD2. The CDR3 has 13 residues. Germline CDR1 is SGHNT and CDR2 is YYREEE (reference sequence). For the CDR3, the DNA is TGTGCCATGACTAGCGGGAGACCCAATGAGCAGTTATTC. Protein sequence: CAMTSGRPNEQLF.

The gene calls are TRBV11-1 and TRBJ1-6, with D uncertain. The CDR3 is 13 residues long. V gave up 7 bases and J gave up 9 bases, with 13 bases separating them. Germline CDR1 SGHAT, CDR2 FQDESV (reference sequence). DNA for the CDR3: TGTGCCAGCATCAGGATACTGGTTTCACCCCTCCACTTT. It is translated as CASIRILVSPLHF.

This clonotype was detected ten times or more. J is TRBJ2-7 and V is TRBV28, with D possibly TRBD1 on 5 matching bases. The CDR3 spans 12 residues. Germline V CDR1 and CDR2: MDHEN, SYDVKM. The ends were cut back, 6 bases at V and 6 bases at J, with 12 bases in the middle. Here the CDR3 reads CASRPLQAEQYF. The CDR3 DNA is TGTGCCAGCAGGCCACTACAGGCCGAGCAGTACTTC.

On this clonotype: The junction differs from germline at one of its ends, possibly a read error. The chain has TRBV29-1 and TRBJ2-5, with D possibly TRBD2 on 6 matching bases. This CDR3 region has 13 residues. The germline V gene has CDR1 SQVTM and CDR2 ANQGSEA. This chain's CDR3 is CSVSSTGRETQYF. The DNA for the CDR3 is TGTAGCGTTTCATCCACGGGGAGGGAGACCCAGTACTTC.

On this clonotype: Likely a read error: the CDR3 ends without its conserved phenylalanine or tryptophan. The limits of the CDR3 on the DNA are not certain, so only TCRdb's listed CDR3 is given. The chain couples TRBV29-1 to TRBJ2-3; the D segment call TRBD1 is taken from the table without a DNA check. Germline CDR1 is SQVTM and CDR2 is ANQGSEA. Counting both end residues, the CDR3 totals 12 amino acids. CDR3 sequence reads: CNVEEEAGQSYL.

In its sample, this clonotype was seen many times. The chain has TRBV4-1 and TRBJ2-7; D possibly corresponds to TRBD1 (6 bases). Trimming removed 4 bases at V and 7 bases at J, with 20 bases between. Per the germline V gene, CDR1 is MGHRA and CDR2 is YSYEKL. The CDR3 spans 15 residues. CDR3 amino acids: CASSRGFQQGNEQYF. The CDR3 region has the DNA TGCGCCAGCAGCCGAGGATTCCAACAGGGAAATGAGCAGTACTTC.

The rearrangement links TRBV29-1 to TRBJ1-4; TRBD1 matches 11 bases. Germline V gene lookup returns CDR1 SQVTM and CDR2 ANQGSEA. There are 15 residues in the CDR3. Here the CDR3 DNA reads TGCAGTGCTGGGACAGGGGGTGCATCTAATGAAAAACTGTTTTTT. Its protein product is CSAGTGGASNEKLFF.

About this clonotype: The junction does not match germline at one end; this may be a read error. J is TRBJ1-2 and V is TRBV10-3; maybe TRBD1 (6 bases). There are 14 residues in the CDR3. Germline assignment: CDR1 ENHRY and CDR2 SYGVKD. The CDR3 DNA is TGTGCCATCAATGAAACAGGGCTGAGCTATGACTACACCTTC. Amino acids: CAINETGLSYDYTF.

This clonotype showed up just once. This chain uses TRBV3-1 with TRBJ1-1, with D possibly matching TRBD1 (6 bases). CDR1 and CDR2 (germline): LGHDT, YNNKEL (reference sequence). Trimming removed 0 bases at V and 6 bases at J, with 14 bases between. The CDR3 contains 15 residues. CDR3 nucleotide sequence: TGTGCCAGCAGCCAAGATACCGGGGGCTGGGCTGAAGCTTTCTTT. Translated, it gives CASSQDTGGWAEAFF. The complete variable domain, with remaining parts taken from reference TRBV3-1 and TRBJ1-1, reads DTAVSQTPKYLVTQMGNDKSIKCEQNLGHDTMYWYKQDSKKFLKIMFSYNNKELIINETVPNRFSPKSPDKAHLNLHINSLELGDSAVYFCASSQDTGGWAEAFFGQGTRLTVV.

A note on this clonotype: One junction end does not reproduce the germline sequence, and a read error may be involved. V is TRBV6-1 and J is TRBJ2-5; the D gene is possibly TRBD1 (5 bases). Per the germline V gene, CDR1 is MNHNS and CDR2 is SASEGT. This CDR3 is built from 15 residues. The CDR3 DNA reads TGTGCCAGTAGTGAAATACCATGGGGCCAAGAGACCCATTACTTC. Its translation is CASSEIPWGQETHYF.

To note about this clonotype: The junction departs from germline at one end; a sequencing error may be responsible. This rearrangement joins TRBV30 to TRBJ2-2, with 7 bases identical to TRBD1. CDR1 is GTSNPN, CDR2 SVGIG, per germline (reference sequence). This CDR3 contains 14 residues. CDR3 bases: TGTGCCTGGAGTACCGACAGGGTAGCCGGGGAGATGTTTTTT. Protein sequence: CAWSTDRVAGEMFF.

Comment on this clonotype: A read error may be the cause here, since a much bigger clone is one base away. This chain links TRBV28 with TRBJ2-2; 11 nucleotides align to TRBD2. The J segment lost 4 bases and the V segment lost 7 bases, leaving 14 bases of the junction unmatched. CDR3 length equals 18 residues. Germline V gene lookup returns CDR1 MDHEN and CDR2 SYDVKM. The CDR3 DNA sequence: TGTGCCAGCACAATCCCGGGGGGACTAGCGGAATTCACCGGGGAGCTGTTTTTT. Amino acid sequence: CASTIPGGLAEFTGELFF.

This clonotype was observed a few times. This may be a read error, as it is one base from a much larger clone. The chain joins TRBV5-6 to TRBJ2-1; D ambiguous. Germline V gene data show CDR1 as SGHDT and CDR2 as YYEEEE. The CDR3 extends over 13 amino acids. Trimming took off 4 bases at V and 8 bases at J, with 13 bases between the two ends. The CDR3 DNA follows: TGTGCCAGCAGCGCCCAGCCCACCGATGAGCAGTTCTTC. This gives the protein CASSAQPTDEQFF.

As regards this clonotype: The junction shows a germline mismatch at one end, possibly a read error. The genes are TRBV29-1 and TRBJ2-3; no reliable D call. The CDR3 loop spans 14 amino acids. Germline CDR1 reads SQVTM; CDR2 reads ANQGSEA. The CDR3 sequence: CSAAVQGVTETQYF. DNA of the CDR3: TGCAGCGCCGCGGTCCAAGGCGTCACAGAAACGCAGTATTTT.